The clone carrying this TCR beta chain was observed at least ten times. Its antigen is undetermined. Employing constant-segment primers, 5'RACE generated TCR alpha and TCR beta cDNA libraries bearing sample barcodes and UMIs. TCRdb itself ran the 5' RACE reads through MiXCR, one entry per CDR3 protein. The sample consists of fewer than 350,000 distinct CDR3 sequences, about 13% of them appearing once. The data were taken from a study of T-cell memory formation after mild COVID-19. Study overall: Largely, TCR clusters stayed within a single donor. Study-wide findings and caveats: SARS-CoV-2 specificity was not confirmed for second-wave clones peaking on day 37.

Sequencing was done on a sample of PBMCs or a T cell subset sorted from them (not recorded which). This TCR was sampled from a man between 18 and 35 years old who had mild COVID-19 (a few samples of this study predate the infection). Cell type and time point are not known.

CDR3 in amino acids: CASSSTVGGYNEQFF. CDR3 bases: TGCGCCAGCAGCTCCACCGTGGGGGGATACAATGAGCAGTTCTTC. The rearrangement uses TRBV5-1 and TRBJ2-1; D possibly corresponds to TRBD2 (6 bases). Germline CDR1 and CDR2: SGHRS and YFSETQ. This CDR3 contains 15 residues. Trimming pared 3 bases from V and 4 bases from J, leaving 14 bases between.